This T cell receptor beta chain was retrieved from a study of T cell responses to AZD1222 COVID-19 vaccine. Findings of the study overall: Samples come after the peak T cell response, not at day 14. Of the AZD1222 recipients, only 5 to 7 were seropositive at baseline.

About this clone itself: Its target is unknown.

Using immunoSEQ multiplex PCR, the repertoire was profiled, and TCRdb retains in-frame clones only, with some absent. The profile shows about 89,000 clones, roughly 86% of them singletons. Second doses were pooled across both intervals (about 4 or about 12 weeks). Sample: peripheral blood, taken 28 days after the second AZD1222 dose. The sequence came from an adult who received the AZD1222 COVID-19 vaccine.

The CDR3 DNA reads TGTGCCAGCAGCCGGACAGGGGTCGGCGAGCAGTACTTC. This encodes CASSRTGVGEQYF. The chain is built from TRBV7-8 and TRBJ2-7, with 9 bases fitting TRBD1. This CDR3 is 13 amino acids long. V lost 5 bases to trimming and J lost 6 bases; unmatched junction nucleotides: 5. Germline V CDR1 and CDR2: SGHVS, FQNEAQ.